Following are 7 T cell receptor beta chains from one sample sequenced in a study of T-cell reconstitution after alpha-beta-depleted transplantation in children (dated by TCRdb to 2016 to 2017). Library prep was done by PCR. This sample was sequenced with an Illumina HiSeq 2500. TCR libraries were prepared with molecular barcoding, using unique molecular identifiers to normalize TCRbeta repertoire quantification. TCRdb cleaned the public reads at Q25 with fastp, built clones with MiXCR and kept in-frame beta chains. Rows are combined by CDR3 protein, so each entry shows the most common genes and DNA. This sample comprises about 400,000 distinct CDR3 sequences, roughly 22% of them detected only once. The ten largest make up around 4% of the sample. The sample consisted of PBMCs from the stem cell graft donor, taken from the stem cell graft. The receptors shown here come from a human donor who donated a stem cell graft to a child with acute myeloid leukemia.

This chain joins TRBV3-1 and TRBJ2-1, with TRBD2 matching 13 bases. V was clipped by 1 base and J by 8 bases; unmatched bases: 17. Per the germline V gene, CDR1 is LGHDT and CDR2 is YNNKEL (reference sequence). The CDR3 runs 20 residues. The CDR3 DNA reads as TGTGCCAGCAGCCAAGGGGCAGAGATCGGACTAGCGGGAGTTAGGGATGAGCAGTTCTTC. It translates to CASSQGAEIGLAGVRDEQFF.

This clonotype has ten or more counts. The V call is TRBV28, the J call TRBJ2-7; 9 bases align to TRBD2. The CDR3 has 13 residues. CDR1 and CDR2 from the germline V gene are MDHEN and SYDVKM. The CDR3 DNA reads as TGTAAGAGCGGGAGGTTAAGCTCCTACGAGCAGTACTTC. Amino acid sequence: CKSGRLSSYEQYF.

The chain is built from TRBV20-1 and TRBJ2-7; TRBD2 agrees at 10 bases. V lost 6 bases and J lost 0; bases outside the gene matches: 5. This CDR3 contains 14 residues. Germline CDR1 DFQATT, CDR2 SNEGSKA (reference sequence). This CDR3 is CSAIRTSGSYEQYF. The CDR3 bases are TGCAGTGCCATCCGGACTAGCGGCTCCTACGAGCAGTACTTC.

This clonotype showed up many times. This sequence joins TRBV20-1 and TRBJ2-7; D is undetermined. Germline V gives CDR1 DFQATT, CDR2 SNEGSKA (reference sequence). V dropped 4 bases and J dropped 3 bases, with 13 bases sitting between them. The CDR3 spans 13 residues. The DNA for the CDR3 is TGCAGTGCTACCGGACGTTCGTTCTACGAGCAGTACTTC. Amino acids: CSATGRSFYEQYF.

V usage is TRBV4-2 and J usage is TRBJ2-1; D unclear. V lost 1 base and J 0 bases, leaving 7 bases between the germline ends. This CDR3 comprises 15 residues. Germline V CDR1 and CDR2: LGHNA, YNFKEQ. The CDR3 coding sequence is TGTGCCAGCAGCCAAGGGTCTTCCTCCTACAATGAGCAGTTCTTC. Translating gives CASSQGSSSYNEQFF.

The J gene is TRBJ2-5, the V gene TRBV25-1; 7 nucleotides match TRBD1. Germline V gene sequence: CDR1 MGHDK, CDR2 SYGVNS. The CDR3 spans 17 residues. The V segment lost 6 bases and the J segment 1 base; nucleotides outside the gene matches: 14. The CDR3 sequence: CASRADPGQLSQETQYF. Here the CDR3 DNA reads TGTGCCAGCAGGGCGGACCCGGGACAGCTATCCCAAGAGACCCAGTACTTC.

The rearrangement links TRBV15 to TRBJ2-4, with TRBD1 as a possible D gene (5 bases). V lost 1 base and J 0 bases, leaving 13 bases between the germline ends. The CDR3 is made up of 17 amino acids. Germline V gene data show CDR1 as LNHNV and CDR2 as YYDKDF (reference sequence). Here the CDR3 DNA reads TGTGCCACCAGCAGAGTCAGGGAAAGCTTAGCCAAAAACATTCAGTACTTC. It specifies CATSRVRESLAKNIQYF.